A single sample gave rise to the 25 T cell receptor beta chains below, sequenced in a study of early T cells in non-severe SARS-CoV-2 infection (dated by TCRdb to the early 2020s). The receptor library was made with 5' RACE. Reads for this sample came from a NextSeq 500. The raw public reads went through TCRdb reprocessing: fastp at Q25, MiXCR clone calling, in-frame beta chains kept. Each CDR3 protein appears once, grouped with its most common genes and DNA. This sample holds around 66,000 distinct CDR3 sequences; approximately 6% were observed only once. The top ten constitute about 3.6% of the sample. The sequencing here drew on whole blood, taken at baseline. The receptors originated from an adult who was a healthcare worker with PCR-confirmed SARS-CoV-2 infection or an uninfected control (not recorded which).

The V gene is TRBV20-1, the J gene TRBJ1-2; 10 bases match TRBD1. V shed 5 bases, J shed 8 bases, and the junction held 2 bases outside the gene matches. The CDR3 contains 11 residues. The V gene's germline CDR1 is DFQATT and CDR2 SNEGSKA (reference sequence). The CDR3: CSADRGLGYTF. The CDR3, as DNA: TGCAGTGCTGACAGGGGGCTCGGCTACACCTTC.

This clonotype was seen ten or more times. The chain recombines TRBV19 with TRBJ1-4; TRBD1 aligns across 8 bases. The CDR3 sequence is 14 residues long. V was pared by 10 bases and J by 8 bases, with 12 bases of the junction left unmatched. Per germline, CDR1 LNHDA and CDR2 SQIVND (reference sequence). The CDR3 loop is CATTRGTGGEKLFF. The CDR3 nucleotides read TGTGCCACGACCCGCGGGACAGGTGGCGAAAAACTGTTTTTT. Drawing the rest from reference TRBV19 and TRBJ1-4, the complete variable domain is DGGITQSPKYLFRKEGQNVTLSCEQNLNHDAMYWYRQDPGQGLRLIYYSQIVNDFQKGDIAEGYSVSREKKESFPLTVTSAQKNPTAFYLCATTRGTGGEKLFFGSGTQLSVL.

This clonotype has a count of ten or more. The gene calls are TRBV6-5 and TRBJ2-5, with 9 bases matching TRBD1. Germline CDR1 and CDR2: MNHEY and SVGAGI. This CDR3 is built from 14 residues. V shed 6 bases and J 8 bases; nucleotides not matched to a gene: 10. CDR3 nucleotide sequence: TGTGCCAGCAGCTATCCGGGACAGGGTGGTACCCAGTACTTC. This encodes CASSYPGQGGTQYF.

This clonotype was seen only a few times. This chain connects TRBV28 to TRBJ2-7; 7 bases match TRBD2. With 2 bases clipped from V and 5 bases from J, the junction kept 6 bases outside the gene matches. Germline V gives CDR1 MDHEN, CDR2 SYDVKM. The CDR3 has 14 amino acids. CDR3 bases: TGTGCCAGCAGTTTACGTGGACTAGATAACGAGCAGTACTTC. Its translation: CASSLRGLDNEQYF. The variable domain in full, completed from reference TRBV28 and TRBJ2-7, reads DVKVTQSSRYLVKRTGEKVFLECVQDMDHENMFWYRQDPGLGLRLIYFSYDVKMKEKGDIPEGYSVSREKKERFSLILESASTNQTSMYLCASSLRGLDNEQYFGPGTRLTVT.

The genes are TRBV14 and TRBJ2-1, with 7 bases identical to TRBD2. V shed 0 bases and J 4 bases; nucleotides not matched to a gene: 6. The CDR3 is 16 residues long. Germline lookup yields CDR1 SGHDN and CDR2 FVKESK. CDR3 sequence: CASSQDPAGKYNEQFF. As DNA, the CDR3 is TGTGCCAGCAGCCAAGATCCAGCGGGAAAATACAATGAGCAGTTCTTC.

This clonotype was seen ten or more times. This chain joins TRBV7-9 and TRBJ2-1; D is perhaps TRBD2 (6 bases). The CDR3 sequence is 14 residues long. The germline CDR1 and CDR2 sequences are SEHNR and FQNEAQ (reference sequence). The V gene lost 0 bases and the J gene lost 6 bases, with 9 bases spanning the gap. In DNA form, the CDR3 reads TGTGCCAGCAGCTTAGCGACTAGTGGCAATGAGCAGTTCTTC. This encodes CASSLATSGNEQFF.

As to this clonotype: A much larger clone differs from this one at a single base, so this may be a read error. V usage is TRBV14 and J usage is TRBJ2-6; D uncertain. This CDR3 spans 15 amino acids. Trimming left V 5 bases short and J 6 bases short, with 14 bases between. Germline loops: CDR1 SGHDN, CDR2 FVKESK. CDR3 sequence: CASSTTGTAANVLTF. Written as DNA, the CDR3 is TGTGCCAGCAGCACGACCGGTACTGCGGCCAACGTCCTGACTTTC.

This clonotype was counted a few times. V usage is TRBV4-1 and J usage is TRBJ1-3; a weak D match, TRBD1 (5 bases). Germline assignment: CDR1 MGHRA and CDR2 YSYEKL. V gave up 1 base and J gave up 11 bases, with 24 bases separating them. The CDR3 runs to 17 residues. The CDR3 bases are TGCGCCAGCAGCCAAGGTGGGGCGGGGAGCTCTGAAAAGGCCATATATTTT. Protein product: CASSQGGAGSSEKAIYF.

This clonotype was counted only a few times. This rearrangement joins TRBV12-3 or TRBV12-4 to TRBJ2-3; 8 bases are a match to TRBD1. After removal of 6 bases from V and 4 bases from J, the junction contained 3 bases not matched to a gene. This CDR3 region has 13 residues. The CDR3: CASRGQGSDTQYF. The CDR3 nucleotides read TGTGCCAGCAGAGGACAGGGCTCAGATACGCAGTATTTT.

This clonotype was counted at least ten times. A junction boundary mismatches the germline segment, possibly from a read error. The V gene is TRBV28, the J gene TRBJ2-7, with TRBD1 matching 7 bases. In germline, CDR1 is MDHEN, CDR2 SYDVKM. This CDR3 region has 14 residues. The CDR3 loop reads CASSFLTGSSEQYF. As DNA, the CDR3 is TGTGCCAGCAGTTTTCTGACAGGGTCCTCCGAGCAGTACTTC.

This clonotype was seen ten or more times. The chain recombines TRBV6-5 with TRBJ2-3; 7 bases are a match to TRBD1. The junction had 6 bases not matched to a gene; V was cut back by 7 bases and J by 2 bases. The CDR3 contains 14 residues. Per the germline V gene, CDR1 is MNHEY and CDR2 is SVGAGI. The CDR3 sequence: CASTSGTDTDTQYF. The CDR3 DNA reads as TGTGCCAGCACTTCTGGGACAGACACAGATACGCAGTATTTT.

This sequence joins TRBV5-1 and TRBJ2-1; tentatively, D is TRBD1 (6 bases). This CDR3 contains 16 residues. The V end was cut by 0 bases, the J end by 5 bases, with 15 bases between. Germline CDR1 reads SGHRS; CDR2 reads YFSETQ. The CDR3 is CASSLVQGVGHNEQFF. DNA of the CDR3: TGCGCCAGCAGCTTGGTACAGGGCGTGGGGCACAATGAGCAGTTCTTC.

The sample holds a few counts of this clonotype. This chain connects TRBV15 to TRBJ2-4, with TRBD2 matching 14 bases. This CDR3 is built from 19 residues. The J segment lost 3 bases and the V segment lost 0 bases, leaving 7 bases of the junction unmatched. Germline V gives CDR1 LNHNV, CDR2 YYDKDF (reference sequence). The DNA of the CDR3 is TGTGCCACCAGCAGAGATTGGACTAGCGGGAGGACTTACAAAAACATTCAGTACTTC. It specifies CATSRDWTSGRTYKNIQYF.

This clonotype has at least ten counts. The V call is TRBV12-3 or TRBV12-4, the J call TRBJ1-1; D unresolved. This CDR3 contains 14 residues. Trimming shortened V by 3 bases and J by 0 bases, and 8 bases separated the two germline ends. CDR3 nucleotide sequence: TGTGCCAGCAGTTTTAGGGCCTTGAACACTGAAGCTTTCTTT. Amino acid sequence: CASSFRALNTEAFF.

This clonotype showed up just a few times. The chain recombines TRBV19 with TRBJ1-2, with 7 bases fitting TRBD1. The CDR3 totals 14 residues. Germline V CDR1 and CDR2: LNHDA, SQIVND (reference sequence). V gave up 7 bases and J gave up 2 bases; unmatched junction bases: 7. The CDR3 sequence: CASTHGTANYGYTF. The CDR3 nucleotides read TGTGCCAGTACCCACGGGACAGCCAACTATGGCTACACCTTC.

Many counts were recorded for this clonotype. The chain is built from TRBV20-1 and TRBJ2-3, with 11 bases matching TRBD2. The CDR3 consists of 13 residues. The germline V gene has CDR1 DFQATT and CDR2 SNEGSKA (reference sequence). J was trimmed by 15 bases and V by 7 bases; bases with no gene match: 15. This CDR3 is CSVIAGGPEYLYF. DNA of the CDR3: TGCAGTGTCATAGCGGGAGGGCCCGAGTACCTTTATTTT.

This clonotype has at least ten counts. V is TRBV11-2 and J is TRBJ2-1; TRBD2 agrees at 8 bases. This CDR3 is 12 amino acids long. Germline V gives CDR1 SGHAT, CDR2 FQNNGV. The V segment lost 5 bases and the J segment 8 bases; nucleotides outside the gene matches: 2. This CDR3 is CASSGLAYEQFF. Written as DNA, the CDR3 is TGTGCCAGCAGCGGACTAGCTTATGAGCAGTTCTTC.

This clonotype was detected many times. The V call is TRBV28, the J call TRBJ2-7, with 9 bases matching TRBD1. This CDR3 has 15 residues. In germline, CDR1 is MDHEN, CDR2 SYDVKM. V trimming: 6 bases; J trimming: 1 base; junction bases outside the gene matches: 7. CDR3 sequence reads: CASSPGTGPSYEQYF. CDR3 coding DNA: TGTGCCAGCAGCCCCGGGACAGGGCCATCCTACGAGCAGTACTTC.

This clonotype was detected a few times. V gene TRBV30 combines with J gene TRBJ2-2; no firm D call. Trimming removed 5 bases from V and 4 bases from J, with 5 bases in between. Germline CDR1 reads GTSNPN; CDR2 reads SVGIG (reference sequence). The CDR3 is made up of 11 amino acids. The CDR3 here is CAWSATGELFF. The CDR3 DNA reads TGTGCCTGGTCTGCCACCGGGGAGCTGTTTTTT.

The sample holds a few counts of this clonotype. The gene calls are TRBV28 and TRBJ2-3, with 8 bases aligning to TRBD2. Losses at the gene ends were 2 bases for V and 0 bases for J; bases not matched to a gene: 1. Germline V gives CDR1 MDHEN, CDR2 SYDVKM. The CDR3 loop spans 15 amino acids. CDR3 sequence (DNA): TGTGCCAGCAGTTTAGGCGGGAGGAGCACAGATACGCAGTATTTT. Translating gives CASSLGGRSTDTQYF.

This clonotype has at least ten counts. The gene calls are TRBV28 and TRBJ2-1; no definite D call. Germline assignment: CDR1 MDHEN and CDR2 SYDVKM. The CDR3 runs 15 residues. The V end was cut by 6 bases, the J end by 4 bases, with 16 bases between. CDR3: CASSLEARRYNEQFF. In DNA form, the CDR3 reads TGTGCCAGCAGCCTCGAGGCTAGACGGTACAATGAGCAGTTCTTC.

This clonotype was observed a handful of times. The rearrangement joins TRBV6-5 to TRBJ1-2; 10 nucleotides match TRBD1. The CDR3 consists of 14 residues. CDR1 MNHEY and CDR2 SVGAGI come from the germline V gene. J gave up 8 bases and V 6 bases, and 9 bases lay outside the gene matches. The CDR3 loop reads CASRTGQGRSGYTF. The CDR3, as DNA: TGTGCCAGCAGAACGGGACAGGGGCGAAGCGGCTACACCTTC.

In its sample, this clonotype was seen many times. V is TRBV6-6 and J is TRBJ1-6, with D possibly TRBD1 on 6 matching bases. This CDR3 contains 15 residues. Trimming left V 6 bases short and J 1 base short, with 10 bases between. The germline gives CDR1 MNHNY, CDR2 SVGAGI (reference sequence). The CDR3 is CASRAGESYNSPLHF. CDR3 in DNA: TGTGCCAGCAGGGCAGGGGAATCCTATAATTCACCCCTCCACTTT.

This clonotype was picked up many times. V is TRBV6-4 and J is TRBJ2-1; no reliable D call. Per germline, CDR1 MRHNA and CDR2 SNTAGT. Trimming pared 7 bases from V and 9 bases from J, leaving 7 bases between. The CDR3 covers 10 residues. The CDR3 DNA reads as TGTGCCAGCACCAACACTGAGCAGTTCTTC. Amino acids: CASTNTEQFF.

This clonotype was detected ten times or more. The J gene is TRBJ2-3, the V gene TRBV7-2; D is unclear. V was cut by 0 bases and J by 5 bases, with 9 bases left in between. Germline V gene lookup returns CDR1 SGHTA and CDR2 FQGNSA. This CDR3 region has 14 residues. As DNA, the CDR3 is TGTGCCAGCAGCTTAGCGACTGTCCGAGATACGCAGTATTTT. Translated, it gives CASSLATVRDTQYF.